The entry below gives a single T cell receptor (beta chain) sequence along with its context. CDR3 size: 14 residues. Germline V gives CDR1 LGHNT, CDR2 FRNRAP. The V and J ends lost 7 bases and 7 bases respectively, with 16 bases between them. This sample is part of a study of blood T cell repertoires in COVID-19. Study overall: COVID-19 samples, acute and convalescent, were from the United States, Italy and Spain. The analysed material was cDNA or gDNA that came from T cells, B-cell-depleted T cells, or PBMCs.

Source study methods: Nucleated cell counts were estimated from reference gene primer amplification. The repertoire was sequenced with immunoSEQ multiplex PCR; TCRdb's copy has only in-frame clones and lacks some. The D gene and trimming were derived from the DNA, and the V and J assignments and clone size from that table. The sample records some 50,000 clones, around 80% being singletons. Specimen: peripheral blood. The chain links TRBV12-5 to TRBJ2-2; tentatively, D is TRBD2 (5 bases). The receptor's source is a human donor in a cohort sampled during active COVID-19. The CDR3 DNA sequence: TGTGCTAGTGCCTTGTTCCCGGGGATCGGGGAGCTGTTTTTT. It encodes CASALFPGIGELFF.